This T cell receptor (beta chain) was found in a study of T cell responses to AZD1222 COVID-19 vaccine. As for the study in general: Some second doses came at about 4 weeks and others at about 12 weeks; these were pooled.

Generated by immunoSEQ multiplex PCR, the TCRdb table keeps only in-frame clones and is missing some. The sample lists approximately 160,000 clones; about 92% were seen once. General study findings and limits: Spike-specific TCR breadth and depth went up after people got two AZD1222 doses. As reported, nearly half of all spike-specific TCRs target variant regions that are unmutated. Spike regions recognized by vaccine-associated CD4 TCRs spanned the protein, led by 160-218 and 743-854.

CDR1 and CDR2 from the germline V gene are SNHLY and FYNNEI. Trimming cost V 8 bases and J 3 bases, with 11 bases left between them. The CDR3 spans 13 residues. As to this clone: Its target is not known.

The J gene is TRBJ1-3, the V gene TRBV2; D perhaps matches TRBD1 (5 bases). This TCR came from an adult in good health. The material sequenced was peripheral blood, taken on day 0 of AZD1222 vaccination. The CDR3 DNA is TGTGCCAGCGCAGGGTCTGGTGGAAACACCATATATTTT. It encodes CASAGSGGNTIYF.